This T cell receptor beta chain was sequenced for a study of cytotoxic CD8 clonotypes in ibrutinib-treated CLL. General study results and limits: A difference in sampling times existed between sustained-remission and progressing patients. Baseline levels of clonality went above those of age-matched healthy donors and moved with circulating CD8+ T-cell counts. Clonality showed a rise at ibrutinib response that reversed toward baseline at progression.

CDR1 and CDR2 from the germline V gene are MNHNY and SVGAGI (reference sequence). CDR3 size: 15 residues. V gave up 6 bases and J gave up 7 bases, with 16 bases separating them. Generated by immunoSEQ multiplex PCR, the TCRdb table keeps only in-frame clones and is missing some. The data show some 80,000 clones, around 79% seen once. In the case of this clone: Its target is not known.

This rearrangement joins TRBV6-6 to TRBJ1-6, with D maybe TRBD1 (5 bases). This TCR derives from a human donor with chronic lymphocytic leukemia. Source: PBMCs, taken after 12 months of ibrutinib treatment. The CDR3, as DNA: TGTGCCAGCAGAGAACCCGGGACCCCGAATTCACCCCTCCACTTT. Translation gives CASREPGTPNSPLHF.